The 2 T cell receptor beta chains presented below share a single source sample, sequenced in a study of blood T cell repertoires in COVID-19. TCRdb's copy holds only in-frame clones and misses some; the assay was immunoSEQ multiplex PCR. The table records roughly 26,000 clones, around 83% of them present only once. Sequenced: peripheral blood. The receptors originated from a human donor in a cohort sampled during active COVID-19.

J is TRBJ1-2 and V is TRBV5-1; weak D call: TRBD1 (5 bases). V lost 0 bases and J 8 bases, leaving 14 bases between the germline ends. This CDR3 contains 14 residues. CDR1 is SGHRS and CDR2 is YFSETQ in the germline V gene. CDR3 DNA: TGCGCCAGCAGCTTGGAACAGGTTCGAAAGGGCTACACCTTC. Residues: CASSLEQVRKGYTF.

The genes are TRBV9 and TRBJ2-3; 7 bases are a match to TRBD2. V lost 1 base, J lost 0 bases, and 11 bases stayed unmatched. The CDR3 runs 18 residues. CDR1 and CDR2 from the germline V gene are SGDLS and YYNGEE. The DNA for the CDR3 is TGTGCCAGCAGCGTACCCAACACCCGCGGGAGCAGCACAGATACGCAGTATTTT. The encoded protein is CASSVPNTRGSSTDTQYF.